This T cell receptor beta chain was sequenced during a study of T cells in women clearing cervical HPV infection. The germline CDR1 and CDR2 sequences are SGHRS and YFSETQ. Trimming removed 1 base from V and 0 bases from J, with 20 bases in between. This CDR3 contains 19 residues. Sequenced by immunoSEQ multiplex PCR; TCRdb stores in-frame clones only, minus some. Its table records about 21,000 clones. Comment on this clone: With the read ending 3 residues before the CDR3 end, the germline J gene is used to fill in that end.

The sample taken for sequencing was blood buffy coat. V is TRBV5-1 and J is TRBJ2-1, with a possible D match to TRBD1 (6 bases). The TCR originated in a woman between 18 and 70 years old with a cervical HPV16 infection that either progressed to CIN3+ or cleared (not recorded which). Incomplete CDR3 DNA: TGCGCCAGCAGCTTGTTTGGCAGGGGACGTACCAGCTCCTACAATGAG. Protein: CASSLFGRGRTSSYNE. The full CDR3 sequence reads CASSLFGRGRTSSYNEQFF.